This section outlines one T cell receptor beta chain sequence together with its context. Antigen: not known. These data are taken from a study of lymphopenia after photon versus proton radiotherapy. The CDR3 loop spans 15 amino acids. CDR1 is SGHNT and CDR2 is YYREEE in the germline V gene (reference sequence). Overall study findings and caveats: After lymphocyte nadir, photon-treated repertoires showed oligoclonal expansion, especially CD8+ Temra.

Produced via immunoSEQ multiplex PCR; TCRdb's table is partial and in-frame only. The data hold around 22,000 clones, with 84% observed a single time. The specimen comprised peripheral blood, sampled from a patient treated with photon-based radiotherapy. The chain carries TRBV5-4 and TRBJ2-5, with D unclear. The DNA end is a closer match to TRBJ2-7, so the J assignment may be wrong. This TCR was recovered from a man between 40 and 49 years old with gastric cancer. The CDR3 region is CASRPDLSPSYEQYF. The CDR3 nucleotides are TGTGCCAGCAGACCCGACCTTAGCCCCTCCTACGAGCAGTACTTC.